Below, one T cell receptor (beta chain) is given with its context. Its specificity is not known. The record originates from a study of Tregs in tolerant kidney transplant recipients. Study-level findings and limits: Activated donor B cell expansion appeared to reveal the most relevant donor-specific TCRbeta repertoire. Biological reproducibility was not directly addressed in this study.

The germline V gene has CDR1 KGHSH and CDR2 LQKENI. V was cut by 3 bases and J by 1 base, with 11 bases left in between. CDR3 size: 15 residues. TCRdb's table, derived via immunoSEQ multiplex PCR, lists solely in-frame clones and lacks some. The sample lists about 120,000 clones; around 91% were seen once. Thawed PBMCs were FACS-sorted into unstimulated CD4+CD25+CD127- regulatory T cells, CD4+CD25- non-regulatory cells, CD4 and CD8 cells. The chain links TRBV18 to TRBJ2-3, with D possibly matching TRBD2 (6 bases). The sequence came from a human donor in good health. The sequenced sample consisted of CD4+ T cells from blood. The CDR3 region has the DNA TGTGCCAGCTCACCCGGGACTCGACGCACAGATACGCAGTATTTT. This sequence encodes CASSPGTRRTDTQYF. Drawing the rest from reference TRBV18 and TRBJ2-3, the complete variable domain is NAGVMQNPRHLVRRRGQEARLRCSPMKGHSHVYWYRQLPEEGLKFMVYLQKENIIDESGMPKERFSAEFPKEGPSILRIQQVVRGDSAAYFCASSPGTRRTDTQYFGPGTRLTVL.